Presented here are 5 T cell receptor beta chains from one specimen sequenced in a study of blood T cell repertoires in COVID-19. The repertoire was sequenced with immunoSEQ multiplex PCR; TCRdb's copy has only in-frame clones and lacks some. The sample yields over 150,000 clones, 82% seen once. Source material: peripheral blood. The source is a woman aged 80 or over with active or convalescent COVID-19.

The genes are TRBV18 and TRBJ1-2; D call uncertain. This CDR3 contains 11 residues. The V and J ends lost 1 base and 7 bases respectively, with 4 bases between them. Germline CDR1 reads KGHSH; CDR2 reads LQKENI. The CDR3 sequence is CASSPRAGYTF. DNA of the CDR3: TGTGCCAGCTCACCACGGGCTGGCTACACCTTC.

The sample holds one count of this clone. The rearrangement joins TRBV28 to TRBJ1-5; D is uncertain. This CDR3 comprises 13 residues. Between the trimmed V and J ends, which lost 3 bases and 3 bases, there was a span of 6 bases. From germline, CDR1 is MDHEN and CDR2 SYDVKM. The CDR3 DNA reads as TGTGCCAGCAGTTTTAATGTCAATCAGCCCCAGCATTTT. Residues: CASSFNVNQPQHF.

The chain links TRBV5-1 to TRBJ2-1; TRBD2 matches at 13 bases. With 1 base clipped from V and 5 bases from J, the junction kept 0 bases outside the gene matches. The CDR3 is 15 amino acids. Germline CDR1 SGHRS, CDR2 YFSETQ. CDR3 in amino acids: CASSLTSGGDNEQFF. The CDR3 coding sequence is TGCGCCAGCAGCTTGACTAGCGGGGGGGACAATGAGCAGTTCTTC.

The sample holds one count of this clone. The gene calls are TRBV9 and TRBJ1-6, with D perhaps matching TRBD1 (5 bases). Germline CDR1 SGDLS, CDR2 YYNGEE. CDR3 length: 18 amino acids. V dropped 3 bases and J dropped 7 bases, with 23 bases sitting between them. The CDR3 nucleotides read TGTGCCAGCAGCGCTCTAAGTTGGGTGGGGAGGGGAAATTCACCCCTCCACTTT. This translates into CASSALSWVGRGNSPLHF.

The genes are TRBV12-2 and TRBJ1-4; TRBD1, the table's D call, was not compared with the DNA. TRBV12-2 corresponds to a pseudogene. The CDR3 consists of 17 residues. The CDR3 spells CASRSTGGDKVNEKLFF. CDR3 DNA sequence: TGTGCAAGTCGCTCGACAGGGGGCGATAAGGTTAATGAAAAACTGTTTTTT.